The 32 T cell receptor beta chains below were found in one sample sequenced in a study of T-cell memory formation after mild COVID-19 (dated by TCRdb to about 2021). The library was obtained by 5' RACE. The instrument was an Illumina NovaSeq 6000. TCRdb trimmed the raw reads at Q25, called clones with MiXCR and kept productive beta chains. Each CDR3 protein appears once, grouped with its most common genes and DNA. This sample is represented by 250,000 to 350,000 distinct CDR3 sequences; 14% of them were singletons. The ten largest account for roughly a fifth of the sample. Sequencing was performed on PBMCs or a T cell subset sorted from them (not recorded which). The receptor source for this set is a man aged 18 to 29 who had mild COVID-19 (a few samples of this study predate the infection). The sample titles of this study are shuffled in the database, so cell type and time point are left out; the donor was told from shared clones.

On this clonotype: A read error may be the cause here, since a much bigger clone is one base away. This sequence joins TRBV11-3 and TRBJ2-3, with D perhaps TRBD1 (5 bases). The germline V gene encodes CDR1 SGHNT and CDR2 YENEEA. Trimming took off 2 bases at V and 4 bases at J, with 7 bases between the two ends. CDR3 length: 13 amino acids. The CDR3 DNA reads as TGTGCCAGCAGCTTACAGGGCCCAGATACGCAGTATTTT. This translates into CASSLQGPDTQYF.

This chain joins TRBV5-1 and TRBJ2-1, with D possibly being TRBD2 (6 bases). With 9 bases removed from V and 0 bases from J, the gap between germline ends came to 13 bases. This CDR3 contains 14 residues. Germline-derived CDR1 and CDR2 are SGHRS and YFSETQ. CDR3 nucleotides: TGCGCCACGGGGGTGGGGAGCTCCTACAATGAGCAGTTCTTC. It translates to CATGVGSSYNEQFF. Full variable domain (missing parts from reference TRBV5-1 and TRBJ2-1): KAGVTQTPRYLIKTRGQQVTLSCSPISGHRSVSWYQQTPGQGLQFLFEYFSETQRNKGNFPGRFSGRQFSNSRSEMNVSTLELGDSALYLCATGVGSSYNEQFFGPGTRLTVL.

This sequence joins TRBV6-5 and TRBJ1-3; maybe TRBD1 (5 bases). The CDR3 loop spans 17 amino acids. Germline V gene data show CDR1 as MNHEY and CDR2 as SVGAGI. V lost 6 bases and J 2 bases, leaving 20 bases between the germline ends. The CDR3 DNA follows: TGTGCCAGCAGCAGACAACCCGGGACCCTTGCTGGAAACACCATATATTTT. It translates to CASSRQPGTLAGNTIYF.

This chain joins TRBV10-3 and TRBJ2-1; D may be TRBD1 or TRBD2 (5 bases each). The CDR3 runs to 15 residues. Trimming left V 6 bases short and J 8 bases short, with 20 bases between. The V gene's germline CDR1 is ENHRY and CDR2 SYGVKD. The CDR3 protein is CAISRTGPEVDEQFF. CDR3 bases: TGTGCCATCAGCAGAACGGGACCTGAGGTGGATGAGCAGTTCTTC.

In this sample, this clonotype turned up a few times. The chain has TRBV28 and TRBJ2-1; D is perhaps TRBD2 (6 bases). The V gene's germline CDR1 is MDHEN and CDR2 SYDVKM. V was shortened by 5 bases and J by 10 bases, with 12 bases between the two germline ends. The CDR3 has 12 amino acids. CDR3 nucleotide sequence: TGTGCCAGCAGTGGGGCGGGGAGGGAGCAGTTCTTC. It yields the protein CASSGAGREQFF.

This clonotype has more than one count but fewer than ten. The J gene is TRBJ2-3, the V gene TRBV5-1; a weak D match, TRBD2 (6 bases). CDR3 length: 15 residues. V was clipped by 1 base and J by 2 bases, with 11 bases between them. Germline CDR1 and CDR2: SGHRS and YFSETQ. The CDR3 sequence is CASSLRGRNTDTQYF. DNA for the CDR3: TGCGCCAGCAGCTTGCGTGGGAGGAACACAGATACGCAGTATTTT.

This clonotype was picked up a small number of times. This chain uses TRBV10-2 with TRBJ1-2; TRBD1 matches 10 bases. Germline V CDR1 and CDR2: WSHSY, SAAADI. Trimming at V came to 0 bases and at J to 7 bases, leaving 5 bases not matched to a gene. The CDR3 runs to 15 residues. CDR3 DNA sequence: TGCGCCAGCAGTGAGTCGGTGGGACAGGGGCTTGGCTACACCTTC. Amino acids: CASSESVGQGLGYTF.

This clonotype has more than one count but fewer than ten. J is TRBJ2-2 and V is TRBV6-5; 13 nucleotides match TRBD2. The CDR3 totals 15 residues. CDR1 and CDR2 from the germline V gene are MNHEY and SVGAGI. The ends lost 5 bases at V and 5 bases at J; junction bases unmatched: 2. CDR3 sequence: CASSTGLAGTGELFF. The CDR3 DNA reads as TGTGCCAGCAGTACGGGACTAGCGGGGACCGGGGAGCTGTTTTTT.

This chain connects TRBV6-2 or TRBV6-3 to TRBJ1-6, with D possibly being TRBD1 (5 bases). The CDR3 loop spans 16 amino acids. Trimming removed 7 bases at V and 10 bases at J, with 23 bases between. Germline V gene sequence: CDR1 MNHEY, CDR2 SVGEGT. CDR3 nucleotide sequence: TGTGCCAGCACCCACGGTCCCCGGGGCGAGTCGTCACCCCTCCACTTT. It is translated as CASTHGPRGESSPLHF.

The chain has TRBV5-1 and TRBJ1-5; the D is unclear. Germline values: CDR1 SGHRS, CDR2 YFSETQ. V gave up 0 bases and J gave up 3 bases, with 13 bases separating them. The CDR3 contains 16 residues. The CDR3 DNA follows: TGCGCCAGCAGCTTGGGCCTAAGCCCATACAATCAGCCCCAGCATTTT. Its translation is CASSLGLSPYNQPQHF.

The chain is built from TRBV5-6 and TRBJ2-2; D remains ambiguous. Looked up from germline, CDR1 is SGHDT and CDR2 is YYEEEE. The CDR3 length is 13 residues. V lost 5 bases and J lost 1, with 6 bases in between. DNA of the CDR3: TGTGCCAGCAGGGGTGAGAACACCGGGGAGCTGTTTTTT. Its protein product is CASRGENTGELFF.

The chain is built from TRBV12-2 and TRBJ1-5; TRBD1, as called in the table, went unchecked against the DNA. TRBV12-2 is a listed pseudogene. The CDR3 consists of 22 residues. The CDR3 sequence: CASRLGCCCRKRVPYSNQPQHF. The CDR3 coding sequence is TGTGCAAGTCGCTTAGGTTGTTGCTGTCGTAAGAGGGTACCTTATAGCAATCAGCCCCAGCATTTT.

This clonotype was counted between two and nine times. For the CDR3, the DNA is TGTGCCAGCAGCACACAAAGCGGTCCGGAGGGGCAGTATTTT. Its protein product is CASSTQSGPEGQYF. This chain connects TRBV7-3 to TRBJ2-3, with D tentatively TRBD2 (6 bases). The CDR3 consists of 14 residues. Trimming removed 5 bases at V and 11 bases at J, with 20 bases between. Germline V gene data show CDR1 as SGHTA and CDR2 as FQGTGA.

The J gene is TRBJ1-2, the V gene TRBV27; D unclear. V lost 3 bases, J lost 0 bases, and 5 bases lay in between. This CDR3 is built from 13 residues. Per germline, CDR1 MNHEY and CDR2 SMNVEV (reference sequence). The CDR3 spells CASSLHANYGYTF. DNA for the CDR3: TGTGCCAGCAGTTTGCACGCTAACTATGGCTACACCTTC.

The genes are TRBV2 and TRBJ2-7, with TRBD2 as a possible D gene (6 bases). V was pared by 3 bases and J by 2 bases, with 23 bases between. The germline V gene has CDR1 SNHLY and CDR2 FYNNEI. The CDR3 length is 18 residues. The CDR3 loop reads CASSDQVGKGLPPYEQYF. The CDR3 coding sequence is TGTGCCAGCAGTGACCAGGTAGGGAAGGGACTTCCTCCCTACGAGCAGTACTTC.

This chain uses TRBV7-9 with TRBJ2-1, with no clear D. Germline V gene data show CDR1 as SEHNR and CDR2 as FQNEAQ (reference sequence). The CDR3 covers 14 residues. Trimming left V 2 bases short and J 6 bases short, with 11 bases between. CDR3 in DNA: TGTGCCAGCAGCTTAATTGGAAAAATCAATGAGCAGTTCTTC. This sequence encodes CASSLIGKINEQFF. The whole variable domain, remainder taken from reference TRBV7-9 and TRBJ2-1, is DTGVSQNPRHKITKRGQNVTFRCDPISEHNRLYWYRQTLGQGPEFLTYFQNEAQLEKSRLLSDRFSAERPKGSFSTLEIQRTEQGDSAMYLCASSLIGKINEQFFGPGTRLTVL.

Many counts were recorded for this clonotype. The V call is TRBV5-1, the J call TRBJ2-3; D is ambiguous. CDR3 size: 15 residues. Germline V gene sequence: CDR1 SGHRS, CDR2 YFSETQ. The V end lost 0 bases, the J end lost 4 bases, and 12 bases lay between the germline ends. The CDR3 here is CASSLGGREADTQYF. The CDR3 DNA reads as TGCGCCAGCAGCTTGGGTGGCAGAGAAGCAGATACGCAGTATTTT.

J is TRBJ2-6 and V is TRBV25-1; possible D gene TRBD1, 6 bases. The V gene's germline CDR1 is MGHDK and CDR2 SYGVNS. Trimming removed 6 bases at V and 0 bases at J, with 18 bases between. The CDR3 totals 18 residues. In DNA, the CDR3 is TGTGCCAGCAGGACAGGCTTTAGTGTCATCTCTGGGGCCAACGTCCTGACTTTC. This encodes CASRTGFSVISGANVLTF.

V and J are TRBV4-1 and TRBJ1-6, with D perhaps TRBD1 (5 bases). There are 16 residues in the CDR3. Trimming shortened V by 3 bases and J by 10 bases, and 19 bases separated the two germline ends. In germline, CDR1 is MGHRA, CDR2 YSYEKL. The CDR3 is CASSHPLRGYGSPLHF. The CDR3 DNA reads TGCGCCAGCAGCCACCCCTTGAGGGGATACGGATCACCCCTCCACTTT.

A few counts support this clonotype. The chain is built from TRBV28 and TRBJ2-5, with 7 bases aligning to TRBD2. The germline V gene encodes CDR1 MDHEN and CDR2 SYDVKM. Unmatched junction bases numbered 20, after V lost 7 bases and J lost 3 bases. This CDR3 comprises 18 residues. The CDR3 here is CASMGGLGRSWGKETQYF. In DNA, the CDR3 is TGTGCCAGCATGGGCGGACTAGGTCGGTCCTGGGGTAAAGAGACCCAGTACTTC.

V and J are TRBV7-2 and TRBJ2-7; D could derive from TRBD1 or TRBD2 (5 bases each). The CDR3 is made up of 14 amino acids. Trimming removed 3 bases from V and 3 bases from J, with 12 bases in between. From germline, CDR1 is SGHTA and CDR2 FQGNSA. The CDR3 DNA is TGTGCCAGCAGCTTTTCGGGGCAGTACTACGAGCAGTACTTC. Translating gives CASSFSGQYYEQYF.

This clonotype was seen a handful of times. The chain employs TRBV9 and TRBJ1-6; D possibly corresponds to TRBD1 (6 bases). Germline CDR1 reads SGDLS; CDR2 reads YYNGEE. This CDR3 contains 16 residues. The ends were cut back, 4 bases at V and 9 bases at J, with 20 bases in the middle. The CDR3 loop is CASSSNGGAPPSPLHF. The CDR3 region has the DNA TGTGCCAGCAGCTCTAACGGGGGCGCCCCGCCTTCACCCCTCCACTTT.

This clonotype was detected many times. CDR3 residues: CATSRQGYGYTF. DNA of the CDR3: TGTGCCACCAGCCGACAGGGTTATGGCTACACCTTC. The rearrangement links TRBV15 to TRBJ1-2; 7 bases match TRBD1. CDR1 is LNHNV and CDR2 is YYDKDF in the germline V gene (reference sequence). V dropped 5 bases and J dropped 5; count of bases not matched to a gene: 2. The CDR3 sequence is 12 residues long.

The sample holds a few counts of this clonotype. This chain's CDR3 is CASSKAWGPTNEKLFF. In DNA form, the CDR3 reads TGTGCCAGCAGCAAAGCTTGGGGTCCAACTAATGAAAAACTGTTTTTT. The V call is TRBV27, the J call TRBJ1-4, with D hard to call. Looked up from germline, CDR1 is MNHEY and CDR2 is SMNVEV (reference sequence). The V end was cut by 6 bases, the J end by 0 bases, with 14 bases between. CDR3 length equals 16 residues.

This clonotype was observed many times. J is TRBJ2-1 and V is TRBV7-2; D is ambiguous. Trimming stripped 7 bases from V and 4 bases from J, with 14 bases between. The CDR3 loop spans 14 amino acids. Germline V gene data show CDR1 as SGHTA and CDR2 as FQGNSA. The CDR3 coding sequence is TGTGCCAGCAACTTCTACCAACGATACAATGAGCAGTTCTTC. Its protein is CASNFYQRYNEQFF.

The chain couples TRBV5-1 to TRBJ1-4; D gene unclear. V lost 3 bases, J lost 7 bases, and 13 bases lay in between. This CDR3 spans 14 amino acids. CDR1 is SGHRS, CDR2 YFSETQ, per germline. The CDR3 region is CASSSGESGEKLFF. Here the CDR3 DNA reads TGCGCCAGCAGCTCCGGGGAGTCGGGTGAAAAACTGTTTTTT.

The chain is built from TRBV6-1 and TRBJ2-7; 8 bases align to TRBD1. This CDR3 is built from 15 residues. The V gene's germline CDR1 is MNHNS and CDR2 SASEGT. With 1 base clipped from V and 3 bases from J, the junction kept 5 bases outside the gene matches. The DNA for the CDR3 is TGTGCCAGCAGTGAAGGGCAGGGGGCGAGCTACGAGCAGTACTTC. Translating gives CASSEGQGASYEQYF.

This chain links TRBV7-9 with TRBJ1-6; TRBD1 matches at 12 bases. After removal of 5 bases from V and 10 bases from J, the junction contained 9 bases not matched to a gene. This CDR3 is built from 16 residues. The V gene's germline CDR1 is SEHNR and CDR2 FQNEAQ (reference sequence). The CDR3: CASSHRGQGANSPLHF. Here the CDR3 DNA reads TGTGCCAGCAGCCATAGGGGACAGGGGGCCAACTCACCCCTCCACTTT.

For the CDR3, the DNA is TGTGCCAGCAGCTCCGGACTAGCGCCCTACGAGCAGTACGTC. Translating it yields CASSSGLAPYEQYV. The chain uses TRBV7-9 and TRBJ2-7; 9 bases are shared with TRBD2. Germline trimming cut 4 bases from V and 2 bases from J; bases unmatched to any gene: 3. Germline CDR1 reads SEHNR; CDR2 reads FQNEAQ (reference sequence). This CDR3 spans 14 amino acids.

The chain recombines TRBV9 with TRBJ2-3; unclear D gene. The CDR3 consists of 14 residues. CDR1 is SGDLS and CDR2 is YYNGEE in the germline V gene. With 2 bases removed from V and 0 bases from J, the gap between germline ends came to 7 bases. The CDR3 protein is CASSVEISTDTQYF. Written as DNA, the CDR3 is TGTGCCAGCAGCGTTGAAATTAGCACAGATACGCAGTATTTT.

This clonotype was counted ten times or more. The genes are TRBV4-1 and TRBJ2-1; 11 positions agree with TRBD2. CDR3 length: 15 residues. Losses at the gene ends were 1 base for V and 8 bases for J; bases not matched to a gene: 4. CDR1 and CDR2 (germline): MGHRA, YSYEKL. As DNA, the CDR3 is TGCGCCAGCAGCCAAGGGTTAGCGGGGGGGTATGAGCAGTTCTTC. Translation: CASSQGLAGGYEQFF.

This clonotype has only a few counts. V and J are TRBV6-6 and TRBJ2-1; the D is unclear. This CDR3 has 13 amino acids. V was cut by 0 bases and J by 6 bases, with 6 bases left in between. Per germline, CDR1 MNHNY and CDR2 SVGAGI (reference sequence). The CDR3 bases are TGTGCCAGCAGTTACTCGGCACCCAATGAGCAGTTCTTC. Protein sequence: CASSYSAPNEQFF.